This is a list of T cell receptor beta chains from one sample in a study of vaccination and CD4 T cells after COVID-19. TCRdb redid the calling of the PCR reads with MiXCR, one entry per CDR3 protein. The sample carries under 20,000 distinct CDR3 sequences, about 44% recorded once. Their specific antigens are unknown. The material was CD4+ T cells from blood, cultured in vitro, obtained before SARS-CoV-2 vaccination. The source is a human donor who had recovered from COVID-19. Each CDR3 is given with its conserved first and last residue. The D gene is left open where the match is weak. Clone size is given for some rows only: seen once, a few or many times, or a class if the clone is expanded.

clone_size d_call j_call v_call cdr3_nt cdr3_aa
NA NA TRBJ1-6 TRBV19 TGTGCCAGTAGTATGGTTTGGGGGGATTCACCCCTCCACTTT CASSMVWGDSPLHF
few NA TRBJ1-1 TRBV19 TGTGCCAGTAGCCTCTACGATTGGCAGACGAACACTGAAGCTTTCTTT CASSLYDWQTNTEAFF
few TRBD2 TRBJ2-5 TRBV15 TGTGCCACCAGCGGGAGGGGTTCGATAGAGACCCAGTACTTC CATSGRGSIETQYF
NA NA TRBJ1-6 TRBV7-9 TGTGCCAGCAGCCCCTCACAGGGTACGGTCTCACCCCTCCACTTT CASSPSQGTVSPLHF
NA NA TRBJ1-6 TRBV12-3/TRBV12-4 TGTGCCAGCAGTTTAGGACGGGTTGGGTCACCCCTCCACTTT CASSLGRVGSPLHF
NA TRBD2 TRBJ2-1 TRBV20-1 TGCAGTGTTCTAGCGGGAGGTGGGACGGATGAGCAGTTCTTC CSVLAGGGTDEQFF
few TRBD2 TRBJ2-3 TRBV20-1 TGCAGTGCTAGAGATGGGACTAGCGGGAGAACAGATACGCAGTATTTT CSARDGTSGRTDTQYF
few TRBD2 TRBJ2-1 TRBV7-6 TGTGCCAGCAGCTCCGGGAGGGCGGGGGAGCAGTTCTTC CASSSGRAGEQFF
NA TRBD1 TRBJ2-1 TRBV7-3 TGTGCCAGCAGCTTGGAGGCGACAGGGCACAATGAGCAGTTCTTC CASSLEATGHNEQFF
NA TRBD2 TRBJ2-3 TRBV4-3 TGCGCCAGCAGCCAGGAGGGACTAGCGGGGTTGGATACGCAGTATTTT CASSQEGLAGLDTQYF
once TRBD2 TRBJ2-7 TRBV6-2/TRBV6-3 TGTGCCAGCAGTTCCGTCGGACTAGCGGGGGTCTATCAATACGAGCAGTACTTC CASSSVGLAGVYQYEQYF
NA NA TRBJ1-1 TRBV11-3 TGTGCCAGCAGCCCAGCTCGGCAGGGGCTGTGGAACACTGAAGCTTTCTTT CASSPARQGLWNTEAFF
NA TRBD2 TRBJ2-1 TRBV20-1 TGCAGTGCTATCTCGGGACTAGCGGGGGGGCGTAATGAGCAGTTCTTC CSAISGLAGGRNEQFF
NA NA TRBJ1-1 TRBV28 TGTGCCAGCAGGGGAGGGGGGATCTTGAACACTGAAGCTTTCTTT CASRGGGILNTEAFF
NA TRBD1 TRBJ1-6 TRBV24-1 TGTGCCACCCGAAAGCGAAGGACAGGGGGGTCCTATAATTCACCCCTCCACTTT CATRKRRTGGSYNSPLHF